The next 6 T cell receptor delta chains were all read from a single sample in a study of delta chain sequences of gamma delta T cells. TCRdb reanalysed the PCR reads via CATT. The sample lists 3,000 to 4,000 delta-chain clones; roughly 60% were seen once. The specimen sequenced was a tumor sample. These receptors originate from a human donor with breast cancer.

Concerning this clone itself: The mismatch at residue 2 between this DNA's translation and the TCRdb protein of a much larger clone likely reflects a read error; the protein shown is translated from the DNA. This chain joins TRDV2 and TRDJ3; 10 nucleotides agree with TRDD3. Germline-derived CDR1 and CDR2 are GEAIGNYY and EKD. This CDR3 region has 19 residues. As DNA, the CDR3 is TGTTCCTGTGACACCGCTGGGGGATATAGCTCCTGGGACACCCGACAGATGTTTTTC. Translated, it gives CSCDTAGGYSSWDTRQMFF.

This clone is classed as medium-sized. The protein held in TCRdb is that of a much larger clone and does not match this DNA's translation at residue 8, likely because of a read error; the protein shown is translated from the DNA. The chain combines TRDV2 with TRDJ1, with D maybe TRDD3 (6 bases). CDR1 is GEAIGNYY, CDR2 EKD, per germline. The CDR3 extends over 15 amino acids. V was shortened by 3 bases and J by 0 bases, with 13 bases between the two germline ends. In DNA, the CDR3 is TGTGCCTGTGACCCAGTGGGGGCGGACACCGATAAACTCATCTTT. Its protein is CACDPVGADTDKLIF.

As concerns this clone: A much larger clone is a single base away; this may be a read error. At the DNA level, this CDR3 is encoded by other sequences in the same sample as well. This chain links TRDV1 with TRDJ1; tentative D call: TRDD2 (5 bases). The CDR3 totals 18 residues. Germline V CDR1 and CDR2: TSWWSYY, QGS. CDR3 DNA sequence: TGTGCTCTTGGGGTCGTCCTAATGGAAAGGTGGTACACCGATAAGCTCATCTTT. Translated, it gives CALGVVLMERWYTDKLIF.

This clone was counted a single time. An end of the junction does not agree with germline; a read error may underlie this. The same CDR3 is also encoded by other DNA sequences in this sample. The V and J genes are TRDV2 and TRDJ1; D is undetermined. The CDR3 sequence is 20 residues long. CDR1 GEAIGNYY and CDR2 EKD come from the germline V gene. CDR3 DNA: TGTGCCTGTGACACCGTGTCGAGGGAGGGAGATCGACCTTATACCGACAAACTCATCTTT. It specifies CACDTVSREGDRPYTDKLIF.

A word on this clone: An end of the junction differs from the germline gene, which may be a read error. The chain combines TRDV1 with TRDJ1, with a weak D call TRDD2 (7 bases). Germline loops: CDR1 TSWWSYY, CDR2 QGS. The CDR3 spans 18 residues. CDR3 DNA: TGTGCTCTTGTGACCTTTTCCTACTGGGTGTTACGGGGTGATTTACTCTTTTTT. Its translation: CALVTFSYWVLRGDLLFF.

Details on this clone: The limits of the CDR3 on the DNA are not certain, so only TCRdb's listed CDR3 is given. The chain recombines TRAV29/DV5 with TRDJ1; TRDD3 is the table's D call, not checked against the DNA. Germline V gene lookup returns CDR1 NSMFDY and CDR2 ISSIKDK. The CDR3 spans 18 amino acids, including both terminal residues. CDR3 residues: CAASSFTFGRIWTDKLIF.